A selection of T cell receptor beta chains follows, all from one sample in a study of T cell repertoires in cytomegalovirus infection. In TCRdb, the reads were re-called with MiXCR into one record per CDR3 protein. The data hold approximately 1,000,000 distinct CDR3 sequences, with 25% to 40% observed a single time. For these TCRs, the target antigens are not known. The material was cultured CD8+ T cells from PBMCs, obtained from culture after CMV antigen stimulation. The receptors shown here come from a human donor in good health (CMV status not recorded). Some clones in this sample may be carry-over from other donors' samples. The CDR3 runs from the conserved cysteine through the conserved F or W. Each record gives: J gene, D gene, clone size, V gene, CDR3 DNA, CDR3 protein. A D gene is named only where the DNA matches it firmly. Clone size is stated in some rows and not others, as once, few, many or a class when expanded.

j_call: TRBJ2-2; d_call: .; clone_size: few; v_call: TRBV7-6; cdr3_nt: TGTGCCAGCAGCTTTAGAGAAACCGGGGAGCTGTTTTTT; cdr3_aa: CASSFRETGELFF
j_call: TRBJ1-3; d_call: .; clone_size: .; v_call: TRBV6-1; cdr3_nt: TGTGCCAGCAGTAAAGGGTACGGAAACACCATATATTTT; cdr3_aa: CASSKGYGNTIYF
j_call: TRBJ2-7; d_call: TRBD1; clone_size: .; v_call: TRBV6-2/TRBV6-3; cdr3_nt: TGTGCCAGCATCGGGTGGGGGACAGGGGGTTACGAGCAGTACTTC; cdr3_aa: CASIGWGTGGYEQYF
j_call: TRBJ2-1; d_call: TRBD2; clone_size: few; v_call: TRBV15; cdr3_nt: TGTGCCACCAGGACTAGCGGATACAATGAGCAGTTCTTC; cdr3_aa: CATRTSGYNEQFF
j_call: TRBJ2-3; d_call: .; clone_size: few; v_call: TRBV27; cdr3_nt: TGTGCCGTCGCCCGGGCCGGCCGCACAGATACGCAGTATTTT; cdr3_aa: CAVARAGRTDTQYF
j_call: TRBJ1-1; d_call: .; clone_size: few; v_call: TRBV6-6; cdr3_nt: TGTGCCAGCAGTTACGGTGTAACTGAAGCTTTCTTT; cdr3_aa: CASSYGVTEAFF
j_call: TRBJ1-5; d_call: .; clone_size: few; v_call: TRBV6-1; cdr3_nt: TGTGCCAGCAGGAGCGGGACATCTCTCTCCAGCAATCAGCCCCAGCATTTT; cdr3_aa: CASRSGTSLSSNQPQHF
j_call: TRBJ1-1; d_call: .; clone_size: .; v_call: TRBV12-3/TRBV12-4; cdr3_nt: TGTGCCAGCAGTTTAGGCACCGGACTAAGTACTGAAGCTTTCTTT; cdr3_aa: CASSLGTGLSTEAFF
j_call: TRBJ2-1; d_call: .; clone_size: .; v_call: TRBV29-1; cdr3_nt: TGCAGCGTTGAGGGAGGAAAGGACAGCTCCTACAATGAGCAGTTCTTC; cdr3_aa: CSVEGGKDSSYNEQFF
j_call: TRBJ1-5; d_call: .; clone_size: .; v_call: TRBV11-1; cdr3_nt: TGTGCCAGCAGCTTATGTGTTAAATTGGGAAATCAGCCCCAGCATTTT; cdr3_aa: CASSLCVKLGNQPQHF
j_call: TRBJ2-6; d_call: .; clone_size: many; v_call: TRBV5-4; cdr3_nt: TGTGCCAGCAGCCTGGGGCGGGCCAACGTCCTGACTTTC; cdr3_aa: CASSLGRANVLTF
j_call: TRBJ1-6; d_call: TRBD1; clone_size: .; v_call: TRBV28; cdr3_nt: TGTGCCAGCGCACCCCGACAGGGAGGGCTTAATTCACCCCTCCACTTT; cdr3_aa: CASAPRQGGLNSPLHF
j_call: TRBJ1-1; d_call: .; clone_size: .; v_call: TRBV6-5; cdr3_nt: TGTGCCAGCACGCCGGGGGGGTCGAACACTGAAGCTTTCTTT; cdr3_aa: CASTPGGSNTEAFF
j_call: TRBJ2-7; d_call: .; clone_size: .; v_call: TRBV20-1; cdr3_nt: TGCAGTGCTAGAGATCGGGACAAAAAGTACGAGCAGTACTTC; cdr3_aa: CSARDRDKKYEQYF
j_call: TRBJ2-1; d_call: TRBD1; clone_size: .; v_call: TRBV12-3/TRBV12-4; cdr3_nt: TGTGCCAGCAGTCCCAAACTCGGACAGGATCATTACGACAATGAGCAGTTCTTC; cdr3_aa: CASSPKLGQDHYDNEQFF
j_call: TRBJ1-1; d_call: .; clone_size: many; v_call: TRBV7-6; cdr3_nt: TGTGCCAGCAGCTCCCCCGCCGGATTAAACACTGAAGCTTTCTTT; cdr3_aa: CASSSPAGLNTEAFF
j_call: TRBJ2-1; d_call: .; clone_size: .; v_call: TRBV14; cdr3_nt: TGTGCCAGCAGCCATCCGGGACATGGATCCTACAATGAGCAGTTCTTC; cdr3_aa: CASSHPGHGSYNEQFF
j_call: TRBJ2-2; d_call: .; clone_size: .; v_call: TRBV2; cdr3_nt: TGTGCCAGCGGGGGGGCTGGGACCGGGGAGCTGTTTTTT; cdr3_aa: CASGGAGTGELFF
j_call: TRBJ2-7; d_call: .; clone_size: .; v_call: TRBV4-1; cdr3_nt: TGCGCCAGCAGCCAAGAAACAGGGAGGACCTACGAGCAGTACTTC; cdr3_aa: CASSQETGRTYEQYF
j_call: TRBJ1-2; d_call: TRBD1; clone_size: once; v_call: TRBV20-1; cdr3_nt: TGCAGTGCTAGAGTGGGGGACAGGGGACCTGCTAACTATGGCTACACCTTC; cdr3_aa: CSARVGDRGPANYGYTF
j_call: TRBJ1-2; d_call: .; clone_size: many; v_call: TRBV24-1; cdr3_nt: TGTGCCACCAGTGAGACGGGACATGGTATAGATGGCTACACCTTC; cdr3_aa: CATSETGHGIDGYTF
j_call: TRBJ1-6; d_call: .; clone_size: .; v_call: TRBV20-1; cdr3_nt: TGCAGTGCTAGAGGCCCCGGGACCGGTGGGTCCCTCCACTTT; cdr3_aa: CSARGPGTGGSLHF
j_call: TRBJ1-2; d_call: .; clone_size: .; v_call: TRBV7-9; cdr3_nt: TGTGCCAGCAGCTTAGGGTGGCAGGAAGCTAACTATGGCTACACCTTC; cdr3_aa: CASSLGWQEANYGYTF
j_call: TRBJ2-5; d_call: TRBD2; clone_size: .; v_call: TRBV5-5; cdr3_nt: TGTGCCAGCAGCGTAAGCGGGGGGGCCGCGGAGACCCAGTACTTC; cdr3_aa: CASSVSGGAAETQYF
j_call: TRBJ2-5; d_call: TRBD2; clone_size: .; v_call: TRBV9; cdr3_nt: TGTGCCAGCAGCGTAGCGGGGGGAACCGGAGAGACCCAGTACTTC; cdr3_aa: CASSVAGGTGETQYF
j_call: TRBJ1-1; d_call: .; clone_size: .; v_call: TRBV6-6; cdr3_nt: TGTGCCAGCAGTTACGTCGCACAGGGAAGGGCTGAAGCTTTCTTT; cdr3_aa: CASSYVAQGRAEAFF
j_call: TRBJ1-1; d_call: .; clone_size: .; v_call: TRBV12-3/TRBV12-4; cdr3_nt: TGTGCCAGCATTCCGGCGGAGAACACTGAAGCTTTCTTT; cdr3_aa: CASIPAENTEAFF
j_call: TRBJ2-6; d_call: .; clone_size: few; v_call: TRBV27; cdr3_nt: TGTGCCAGCAGTTCTCCCCATATGTCCTCTGGGGCCAACGTCCTGACTTTC; cdr3_aa: CASSSPHMSSGANVLTF
j_call: TRBJ1-1; d_call: .; clone_size: .; v_call: TRBV5-4; cdr3_nt: TGTGCCAGCAGATCGACAGCGAACACTGAAGCTTTCTTT; cdr3_aa: CASRSTANTEAFF
j_call: TRBJ2-3; d_call: TRBD2; clone_size: .; v_call: TRBV4-1; cdr3_nt: TGCGCCAGCAGCCAAGGGGGGACTAGCCTAGATACGCAGTATTTT; cdr3_aa: CASSQGGTSLDTQYF
j_call: TRBJ2-1; d_call: .; clone_size: .; v_call: TRBV10-3; cdr3_nt: TGTGCCATCAGTGATCCTAGCGAATCCTACAATGAGCAGTTCTTC; cdr3_aa: CAISDPSESYNEQFF
j_call: TRBJ2-3; d_call: TRBD2; clone_size: .; v_call: TRBV9; cdr3_nt: TGTGCCAGCAGCCCCGGGGGGGACACAGATACGCAGTATTTT; cdr3_aa: CASSPGGDTDTQYF
j_call: TRBJ2-3; d_call: .; clone_size: .; v_call: TRBV27; cdr3_nt: TGTGCCAGCAGTCAGGTTAGGGCCTTAGCAGATACGCAGTATTTT; cdr3_aa: CASSQVRALADTQYF
j_call: TRBJ2-5; d_call: .; clone_size: .; v_call: TRBV7-9; cdr3_nt: TGTGCCAGCAGCCTAATAGGGTCTGGGGGGGAGACCCAGTACTTC; cdr3_aa: CASSLIGSGGETQYF
j_call: TRBJ2-1; d_call: .; clone_size: .; v_call: TRBV2; cdr3_nt: TGTGCCAGCATAGGGGGGGGCACCCTTCTCAATGAGCAGTTCTTC; cdr3_aa: CASIGGGTLLNEQFF
j_call: TRBJ1-1; d_call: .; clone_size: .; v_call: TRBV6-4; cdr3_nt: TGTGCCAGCAGTGACGCGGTTAACACTGAAGCTTTCTTT; cdr3_aa: CASSDAVNTEAFF
j_call: TRBJ2-3; d_call: TRBD1; clone_size: many; v_call: TRBV6-5; cdr3_nt: TGTGCCAGCAGTTACTCTACAGGGGGGACATGGTACACAGATACGCAGTATTTT; cdr3_aa: CASSYSTGGTWYTDTQYF
j_call: TRBJ1-1; d_call: TRBD1; clone_size: few; v_call: TRBV27; cdr3_nt: TGTGCCAGCAGTCTCCTCCCCGACAGGGCGAACACTGAAGCTTTCTTT; cdr3_aa: CASSLLPDRANTEAFF
j_call: TRBJ1-1; d_call: .; clone_size: few; v_call: TRBV12-3/TRBV12-4; cdr3_nt: TGTGCCACCCACGGAGGAGGGGCTTTCTTT; cdr3_aa: CATHGGGAFF
j_call: TRBJ2-1; d_call: .; clone_size: few; v_call: TRBV19; cdr3_nt: TGTGCCAGTAGTATAGATCTCTCCTACAATGAGCAGTTCTTC; cdr3_aa: CASSIDLSYNEQFF
j_call: TRBJ2-5; d_call: .; clone_size: .; v_call: TRBV10-3; cdr3_nt: TGTGCCATCAGTGAAAGGACTACATTATTACAAGAGACCCAGTACTTC; cdr3_aa: CAISERTTLLQETQYF
j_call: TRBJ2-2; d_call: .; clone_size: few; v_call: TRBV7-6; cdr3_nt: TGTGCTAGCAGCTTAGCCCCAGGGGCGTTAAACACCGGGGAGCTGTTTTTT; cdr3_aa: CASSLAPGALNTGELFF
j_call: TRBJ2-1; d_call: .; clone_size: few; v_call: TRBV7-4; cdr3_nt: TGTGCCAGCAGCACTCCGGACCTTTACAATGAGCAGTTCTTC; cdr3_aa: CASSTPDLYNEQFF
j_call: TRBJ1-2; d_call: .; clone_size: few; v_call: TRBV5-1; cdr3_nt: TGCGCCAGCAGCTTGGAAGGCATTGGCTATGGCTACACCTTC; cdr3_aa: CASSLEGIGYGYTF
j_call: TRBJ2-7; d_call: TRBD1; clone_size: few; v_call: TRBV5-6; cdr3_nt: TGTGCCAGCAGCGGACAGGGGATCGAGCAGTACTTC; cdr3_aa: CASSGQGIEQYF
j_call: TRBJ2-3; d_call: .; clone_size: once; v_call: TRBV6-1; cdr3_nt: TGTGCCAGCAGTGATTATAAGGCAGATACGCAGTATTTT; cdr3_aa: CASSDYKADTQYF
j_call: TRBJ2-2; d_call: TRBD1; clone_size: .; v_call: TRBV4-3; cdr3_nt: TGCGCCAGCAGCCAAGAGCCGGGACAGGGCATCACCGGGGAGCTGTTTTTT; cdr3_aa: CASSQEPGQGITGELFF
j_call: TRBJ1-1; d_call: .; clone_size: many; v_call: TRBV7-9; cdr3_nt: TGTGCCAGCAGCTTAGTAGAGGGGGTTGGTGAAGCTTTCTTT; cdr3_aa: CASSLVEGVGEAFF
j_call: TRBJ2-5; d_call: .; clone_size: .; v_call: TRBV7-8; cdr3_nt: TGTGCCAGCACCCTGGTACGACCAGAGACCCAGTACTTC; cdr3_aa: CASTLVRPETQYF
j_call: TRBJ2-7; d_call: .; clone_size: once; v_call: TRBV27; cdr3_nt: TGTGCCAGCAGTTTATTAGAGGGCTACGAGCAGTACTTC; cdr3_aa: CASSLLEGYEQYF
j_call: TRBJ2-3; d_call: .; clone_size: few; v_call: TRBV6-1; cdr3_nt: TGTGCCAGCAGTGCCCCCCTCGAGGGGGGGTTGGGCACAGATACGCAGTATTTT; cdr3_aa: CASSAPLEGGLGTDTQYF
j_call: TRBJ1-1; d_call: .; clone_size: many; v_call: TRBV7-2; cdr3_nt: TGTGCCAGCAGCAAAGCGGTAGACACTGAAGCTTTCTTT; cdr3_aa: CASSKAVDTEAFF
j_call: TRBJ2-3; d_call: TRBD1; clone_size: few; v_call: TRBV2; cdr3_nt: TGTGCCAGCAATTTATCCGGGACAGACTCTAGCACAGATACGCAGTATTTT; cdr3_aa: CASNLSGTDSSTDTQYF
j_call: TRBJ1-1; d_call: TRBD1; clone_size: .; v_call: TRBV19; cdr3_nt: TGTGCCAGTAGGCTACTGACAGGGGGATTACTGAACACTGAAGCTTTCTTT; cdr3_aa: CASRLLTGGLLNTEAFF
j_call: TRBJ2-2; d_call: .; clone_size: .; v_call: TRBV12-3/TRBV12-4; cdr3_nt: TGTGCCAGCAGTTTTGACGGAATACCCCGCAGGGGCGACACCGGGGAGCTGTTTTTT; cdr3_aa: CASSFDGIPRRGDTGELFF
j_call: TRBJ2-2; d_call: .; clone_size: once; v_call: TRBV12-3/TRBV12-4; cdr3_nt: TGTGCCAGCAGTTTTGGGGACTCCGGGGAGCTGTTTTTT; cdr3_aa: CASSFGDSGELFF
j_call: TRBJ2-3; d_call: TRBD1; clone_size: few; v_call: TRBV12-3/TRBV12-4; cdr3_nt: TGTGCCAGCAGTTTTCGGGGACAGGGAGATACGCAGTATTTT; cdr3_aa: CASSFRGQGDTQYF
j_call: TRBJ2-5; d_call: .; clone_size: many; v_call: TRBV7-9; cdr3_nt: TGTGCCAGCAGCCTTAACGGACAGCAAGAGACCCAGTACTTC; cdr3_aa: CASSLNGQQETQYF
j_call: TRBJ2-1; d_call: TRBD1; clone_size: .; v_call: TRBV7-3; cdr3_nt: TGTGCCAACAGCCCTTCAGGGGGCGCCGAGCAGTTCTTC; cdr3_aa: CANSPSGGAEQFF
j_call: TRBJ2-1; d_call: .; clone_size: many; v_call: TRBV7-8; cdr3_nt: TGTGCCAGCAGCCCGCTTAAAGGGCGGAATGAGCAGTTCTTC; cdr3_aa: CASSPLKGRNEQFF